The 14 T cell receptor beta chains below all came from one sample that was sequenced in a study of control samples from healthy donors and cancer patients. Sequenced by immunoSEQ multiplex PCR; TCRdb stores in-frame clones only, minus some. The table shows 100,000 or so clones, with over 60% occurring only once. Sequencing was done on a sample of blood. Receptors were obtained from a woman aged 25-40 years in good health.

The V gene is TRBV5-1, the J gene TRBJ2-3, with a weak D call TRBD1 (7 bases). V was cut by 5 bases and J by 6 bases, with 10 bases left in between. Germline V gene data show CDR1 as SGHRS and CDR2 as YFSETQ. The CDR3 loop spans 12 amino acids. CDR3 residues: CASSAGGDTQYF. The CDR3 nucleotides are TGCGCCAGCAGTGCAGGGGGGGATACGCAGTATTTT.

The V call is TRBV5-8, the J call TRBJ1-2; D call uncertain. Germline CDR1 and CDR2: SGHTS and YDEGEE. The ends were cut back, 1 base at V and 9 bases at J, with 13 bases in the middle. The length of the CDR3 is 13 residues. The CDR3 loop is CASSLPRSSSYTF. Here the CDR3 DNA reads TGTGCCAGCAGCTTGCCCAGGTCGTCGAGCTACACCTTC. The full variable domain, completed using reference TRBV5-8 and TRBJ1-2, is EAGVTQSPTHLIKTRGQQATLRCSPISGHTSVYWYQQALGLGLQFLLWYDEGEERNRGNFPPRFSGRQFPNYSSELNVNALELEDSALYLCASSLPRSSSYTFGSGTRLTVV.

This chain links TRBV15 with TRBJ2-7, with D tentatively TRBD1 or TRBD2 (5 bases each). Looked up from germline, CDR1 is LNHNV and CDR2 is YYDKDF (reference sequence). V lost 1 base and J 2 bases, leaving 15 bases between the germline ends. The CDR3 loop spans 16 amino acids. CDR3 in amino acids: CATSRGGAGYAYEQYF. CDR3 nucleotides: TGTGCCACCAGCAGAGGGGGAGCAGGGTATGCCTACGAGCAGTACTTC.

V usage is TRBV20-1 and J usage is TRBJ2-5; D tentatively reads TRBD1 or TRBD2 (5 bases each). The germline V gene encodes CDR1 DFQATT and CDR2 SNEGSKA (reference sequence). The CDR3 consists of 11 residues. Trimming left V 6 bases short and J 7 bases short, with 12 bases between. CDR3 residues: CSARPGRTQYF. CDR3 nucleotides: TGCAGTGCACGACCGGGGCGGACCCAGTACTTC.

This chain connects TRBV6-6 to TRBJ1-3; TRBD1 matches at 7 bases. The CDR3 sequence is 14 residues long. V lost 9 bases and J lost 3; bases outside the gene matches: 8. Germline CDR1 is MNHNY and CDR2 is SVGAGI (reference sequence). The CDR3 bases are TGTGCCAGTTCACGACAGGGTGGTGGAAACACCATATATTTT. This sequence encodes CASSRQGGGNTIYF.

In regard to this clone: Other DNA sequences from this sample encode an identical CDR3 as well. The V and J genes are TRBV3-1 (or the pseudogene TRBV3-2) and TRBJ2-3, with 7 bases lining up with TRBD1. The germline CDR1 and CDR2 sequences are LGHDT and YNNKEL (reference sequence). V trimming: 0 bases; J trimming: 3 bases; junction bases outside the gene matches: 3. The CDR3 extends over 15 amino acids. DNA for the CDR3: TGTGCCAGCAGCCAAGATCAACAGGGGACAGATACGCAGTATTTT. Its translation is CASSQDQQGTDTQYF.

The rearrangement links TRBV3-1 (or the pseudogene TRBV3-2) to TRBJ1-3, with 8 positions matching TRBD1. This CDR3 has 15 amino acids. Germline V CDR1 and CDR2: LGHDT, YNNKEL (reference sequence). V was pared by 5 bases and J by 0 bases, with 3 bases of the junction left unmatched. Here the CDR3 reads CASSETGGSGNTIYF. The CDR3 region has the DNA TGTGCCAGCAGCGAAACAGGGGGCTCTGGAAACACCATATATTTT.

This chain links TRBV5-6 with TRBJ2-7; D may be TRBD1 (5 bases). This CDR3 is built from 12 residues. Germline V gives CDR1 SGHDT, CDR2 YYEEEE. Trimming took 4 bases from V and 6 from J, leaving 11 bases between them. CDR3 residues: CASSLRVGEQYF. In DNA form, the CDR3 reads TGTGCCAGCAGCCTCAGGGTTGGCGAGCAGTACTTC.

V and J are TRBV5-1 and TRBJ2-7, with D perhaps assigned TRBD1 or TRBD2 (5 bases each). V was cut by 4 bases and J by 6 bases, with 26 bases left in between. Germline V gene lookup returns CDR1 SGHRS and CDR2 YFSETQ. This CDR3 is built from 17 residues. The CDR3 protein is CASSPIPSSVGTSEQYF. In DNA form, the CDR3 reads TGCGCCAGCAGCCCGATACCCTCAAGTGTGGGGACCTCCGAGCAGTACTTC.

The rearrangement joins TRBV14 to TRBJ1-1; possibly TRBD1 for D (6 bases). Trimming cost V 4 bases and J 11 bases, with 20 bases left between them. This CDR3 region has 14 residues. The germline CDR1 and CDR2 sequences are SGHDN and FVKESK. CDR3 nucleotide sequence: TGTGCCAGCAGCCCCAAACCAGGGGCGCAATTCGCTTTCTTT. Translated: CASSPKPGAQFAFF.

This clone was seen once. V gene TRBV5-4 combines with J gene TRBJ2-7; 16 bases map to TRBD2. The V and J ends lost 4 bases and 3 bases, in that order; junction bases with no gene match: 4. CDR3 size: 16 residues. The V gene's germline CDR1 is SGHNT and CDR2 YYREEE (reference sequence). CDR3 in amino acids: CASSQGLAGGHYEQYF. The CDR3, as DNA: TGTGCCAGCAGCCAGGGACTAGCGGGGGGGCACTACGAGCAGTACTTC.

In DNA, the CDR3 is TGTGCCAGCAGCGACCGAATCTATGGCTACACCTTC. Translating it yields CASSDRIYGYTF. The V call is TRBV5-8, the J call TRBJ1-2; no clear D. Between the trimmed V and J ends, which lost 4 bases and 4 bases, there was a span of 8 bases. CDR1 is SGHTS and CDR2 is YDEGEE in the germline V gene. This CDR3 is 12 amino acids long. Supplemented by reference TRBV5-8 and TRBJ1-2, the full variable domain reads EAGVTQSPTHLIKTRGQQATLRCSPISGHTSVYWYQQALGLGLQFLLWYDEGEERNRGNFPPRFSGRQFPNYSSELNVNALELEDSALYLCASSDRIYGYTFGSGTRLTVV.

The CDR3, as DNA: TGTGCCAGCTCACCGGGCGACAATGAGCAGTTCTTC. This translates into CASSPGDNEQFF. The genes are TRBV18 and TRBJ2-1; no reliable D call. Germline V gene data show CDR1 as KGHSH and CDR2 as LQKENI. The ends were cut back, 3 bases at V and 5 bases at J, with 5 bases in the middle. The length of the CDR3 is 12 residues.

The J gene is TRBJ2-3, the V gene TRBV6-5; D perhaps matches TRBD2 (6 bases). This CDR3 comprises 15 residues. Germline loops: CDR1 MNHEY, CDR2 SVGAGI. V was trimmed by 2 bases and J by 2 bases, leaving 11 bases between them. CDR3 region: CASSYEAGNTDTQYF. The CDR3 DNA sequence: TGTGCCAGCAGTTACGAGGCGGGGAACACAGATACGCAGTATTTT.